Sequencing of this T cell receptor beta chain was carried out in a study of shared clonotypes between healthy human individuals. Original processing methods: From ImmunoSEQ came sequences covering only the junction and carrying no quality scores, so filtering differed. Generated by immunoSEQ multiplex PCR, the TCRdb table keeps only in-frame clones and is missing some. V and J calls and clone size are as listed in that table; D and trimming were resolved from the DNA. The sample yields approximately 500,000 clones, about 72% seen once. The TCR comes from a woman in her thirties or forties in good health. Some clones in this sample may be carry-over from other donors' samples. Sequencing was performed on PBMCs.

CDR3 nucleotide sequence: TGCGCCAGCAGCTTGGGCATCGAGAACACTGAAGCTTTCTTT. It specifies CASSLGIENTEAFF. This sequence joins TRBV5-1 and TRBJ1-1; unclear D gene. Germline values: CDR1 SGHRS, CDR2 YFSETQ. Trimming removed 0 bases from V and 1 base from J, with 7 bases in between. The CDR3 totals 14 residues.